These T cell receptor beta chains were read from a single sample in a study of cytomegalovirus exposure and HLA in healthy donors. Produced via immunoSEQ multiplex PCR; TCRdb's table is partial and in-frame only. Of 200,000 to 250,000 clones in the sample, approximately 83% were seen once. Material for sequencing was PBMCs. These receptors were taken from a young woman in good health and CMV-seropositive. Each CDR3 is given with its conserved first and last residue. D genes are given only for firm matches. The size entry is marked missing in some rows and otherwise reads once, few, many or a size class.

TRBV30	TRBJ1-1	.	.	TGTGCCTGGAGCAGGGTCTGGGACACTGAAGCTTTCTTT	CAWSRVWDTEAFF
TRBV30	TRBJ1-3	.	.	TGTGCCTGGAGTAAAAGGGTTGGAAACACCATATATTTT	CAWSKRVGNTIYF
TRBV30	TRBJ1-4	.	once	TGTGCCTGGAGGACCCAGGGACCTAATGAAAAACTGTTTTTT	CAWRTQGPNEKLFF
TRBV6-5	TRBJ2-2	TRBD2	.	TGTGCCAGCAGTTATTCTAGCGGCGCCACCGGGGAGCTGTTTTTT	CASSYSSGATGELFF
TRBV25-1	TRBJ2-1	.	.	TGTGCCAGCAGTCTACTAGGGGCCTACAATGAGCAGTTCTTC	CASSLLGAYNEQFF
TRBV15	TRBJ2-5	.	.	TGTGCCACCAGCAGAGATGATTGGGGACAAAAAGAGACCCAGTACTTC	CATSRDDWGQKETQYF
TRBV25-1	TRBJ2-2	.	few	TGTGCCAGCAGTGAAGGGACGGAGACCGGGGAGCTGTTTTTT	CASSEGTETGELFF
TRBV13	TRBJ2-1	TRBD2	.	TGTGCCAGCAGCTACATCCCCAATAGCGGGAGAACCTACAATGAGCAGTTCTTC	CASSYIPNSGRTYNEQFF
TRBV30	TRBJ1-2	.	.	TGTGCCTGGAGTGTAAGGGGGGGACTCTATGGCTACACCTTC	CAWSVRGGLYGYTF
TRBV4-1	TRBJ2-7	.	.	TGCGCCAGCAGCCCCCGGGGAGTGCTTGGCTACGAGCAGTACTTC	CASSPRGVLGYEQYF
TRBV27	TRBJ2-2	TRBD2	.	TGTGCCAGCAGTTTATTCCGGGAGGCTTACACCGGGGAGCTGTTTTTT	CASSLFREAYTGELFF
TRBV7-4	TRBJ2-7	.	once	TGTGCCAGCAGCTTACATTTTTGCGAGCAGTACTTC	CASSLHFCEQYF
TRBV5-4	TRBJ2-1	.	.	TGTGCCAGCAGCGAGTCTGCGGGGAATGAGCAGTTCTTC	CASSESAGNEQFF
TRBV27	TRBJ1-5	.	.	TGTGCCAGCAGTTTATCTCCTACTCAGCCCCAGCATTTT	CASSLSPTQPQHF
TRBV5-1	TRBJ1-1	.	.	TGCGCCAGCAGCTCAGACGCTACAGGGTCCACTGAAGCTTTCTTT	CASSSDATGSTEAFF
TRBV20-1	TRBJ2-5	.	.	TGCAGTGCTAAGGGGGATGAGACCCAGTACTTC	CSAKGDETQYF
TRBV19	TRBJ2-7	TRBD2	.	TGTGCCCGCATGACTAGCGGGATGTACTTC	CARMTSGMYF
TRBV5-1	TRBJ2-7	.	.	TGCGCCAGCAGCTTGTCCGGTACCTACGAGCAGTACTTC	CASSLSGTYEQYF
TRBV11-2	TRBJ1-1	.	.	TGTGCCAGCAGCTTAAATGGGCAGACGCGGAACGCTTTCTTT	CASSLNGQTRNAFF
TRBV6-5	TRBJ2-2	.	.	TGTGCCAGCAGTTACTCGGGACGGGACACCGGGGAGCTGTTTTTT	CASSYSGRDTGELFF
TRBV28	TRBJ1-4	.	.	TGTGCCAGCAGTTTATTCACGGCAACTAATGAAAAACTGTTTTTT	CASSLFTATNEKLFF
TRBV27	TRBJ2-7	.	.	TGTGCCAGCAGTCTTACAGGAACATACGAGCAGTACTTC	CASSLTGTYEQYF
TRBV9	TRBJ2-4	.	.	TGTGCCAGCAGCCCTCAGGGTCTCCTAGCCAAAAACATTCAGTACTTC	CASSPQGLLAKNIQYF
TRBV7-3	TRBJ2-3	.	.	TGTGCCAGCAGCCTCTCACAAGGGTTATTAGATACGCAGTATTTT	CASSLSQGLLDTQYF
TRBV27	TRBJ2-7	TRBD1	.	TGTGCCAGCAGGGCGACAGGGTTGCGATTAGGATACGAGCAGTACTTC	CASRATGLRLGYEQYF
TRBV6-6	TRBJ1-2	.	.	TGTGCCAGCAGTTACCAAGGGGGGTATGGCTACACCTTC	CASSYQGGYGYTF
TRBV18	TRBJ1-2	.	few	TGTGCCAGCTCACCGACAGATTTCTATGGCTACACCTTC	CASSPTDFYGYTF
TRBV2	TRBJ2-5	TRBD1	.	TGTGCCAGCAGTGAATCGGACAGGGTAGAGACCCAGTACTTC	CASSESDRVETQYF
TRBV5-1	TRBJ1-5	.	.	TGCGCCAGCAGCCCCGGGACGGCAAACAATCAGCCCCAGCATTTT	CASSPGTANNQPQHF
TRBV10-1	TRBJ2-7	.	few	TGCGCCAGCAGTGACCCTTTTGGCGAGCAGTACTTC	CASSDPFGEQYF
TRBV7-3	TRBJ2-1	TRBD1	.	TGTGCCAGCAGCTTAGGGACAGGAACTTACAATGAGCAGTTCTTC	CASSLGTGTYNEQFF
TRBV27	TRBJ1-2	.	once	TGTGCCAGCAGGCTTCGAGGTTCCAACTATGGCTACACCTTC	CASRLRGSNYGYTF
TRBV6-5	TRBJ1-1	.	.	TGTGCCAGCAGTTACTCGAGGGTGCTAAGCACTGAAGCTTTCTTT	CASSYSRVLSTEAFF
TRBV5-1	TRBJ1-4	.	.	TGCGCCAGCAGCTTGAGGAAGGCCGATTCTTCTGAAAAACTGTTTTTT	CASSLRKADSSEKLFF
TRBV9	TRBJ2-7	TRBD2	.	TGTGCCAGCAGCGTAGAAGGGACTAGCGGTCCTAAAAACTCCGAGCAGTACTTC	CASSVEGTSGPKNSEQYF
TRBV30	TRBJ1-2	.	.	TGTGCCTGGAGTGCTACTCCCGGCCAAACAGGGCAAGGCTACACCTTC	CAWSATPGQTGQGYTF
TRBV9	TRBJ2-2	.	.	TGTGCCAGCAGCGTGGGGGCGGCGAGGACCGGGGAGCTGTTTTTT	CASSVGAARTGELFF
TRBV15	TRBJ1-5	.	.	TGTGCCACCAGGGGTGAAGGAGACCAGCCCCAGCATTTT	CATRGEGDQPQHF
TRBV5-1	TRBJ2-3	.	.	TGCGCCAGCAGCTTGGATCTCACAGATACGCAGTATTTT	CASSLDLTDTQYF
TRBV30	TRBJ1-1	.	.	TGTGCCTGGAGTCCGGGAGGGGGGTGGCAGGCTTTCTTT	CAWSPGGGWQAFF
TRBV18	TRBJ2-1	TRBD2	.	TGTGCCAGCTCACCATTAGAACTAGCGGGAGTCAATGAGCAGTTCTTC	CASSPLELAGVNEQFF
TRBV5-4	TRBJ2-7	.	.	TGTGCCAGCAGCTTGATGGGGCCTACCTCCTACGAGCAGTACTTC	CASSLMGPTSYEQYF
TRBV19	TRBJ2-1	.	.	TGTGCCAGTAGTATCGGGGTGGGTGAGCAGTTCTTC	CASSIGVGEQFF
TRBV10-3	TRBJ1-2	.	.	TGTGCCATCAGTGAGATAGTTTTAAACTATGGCTACACCTTC	CAISEIVLNYGYTF
TRBV11-3	TRBJ2-1	.	.	TGTGCCAGCAGCTTACGAGGATCAGGGCCGGATGAGCAGTTCTTC	CASSLRGSGPDEQFF
TRBV30	TRBJ1-1	TRBD1	.	TGTGCCTCGGGACAGATGAACACTGAAGCTTTCTTT	CASGQMNTEAFF
TRBV6-1	TRBJ2-7	.	.	TGTGCCAGCTATAAACACTCCTACGAGCAGTACTTC	CASYKHSYEQYF
TRBV30	TRBJ1-2	.	.	TGTGCCTGCCTCTTCAGCGGGGATATCTATGGCTACACCTTC	CACLFSGDIYGYTF
TRBV7-9	TRBJ1-2	.	few	TGTGCCAGCAGCCTAACACAGGGTTCGCGGTATGGCTACACCTTC	CASSLTQGSRYGYTF
TRBV19	TRBJ1-5	.	.	TGTGCCAGTAGTGGGGTGGGGGACGGCAATCAGCCCCAGCATTTT	CASSGVGDGNQPQHF
TRBV5-4	TRBJ2-1	.	.	TGTGCCAGCAGCAACCCTTTGGCCCCGCCATACAATGAGCAGTTCTTC	CASSNPLAPPYNEQFF
TRBV4-1	TRBJ2-5	TRBD2	.	TGCGCCAGCAGCCAATTACGTCTAGCGGGTAGGGAGACCCAGTACTTC	CASSQLRLAGRETQYF
TRBV6-1	TRBJ1-1	TRBD1	.	TGTGCCAGCAGTGATCGAGGGCCAGGGGGCACTGAAGCTTTCTTT	CASSDRGPGGTEAFF
TRBV27	TRBJ2-3	.	.	TGTGCCAGCAGCGCGGGAAAAAGAAGCACAGATACGCAGTATTTT	CASSAGKRSTDTQYF
TRBV6-5	TRBJ2-2	.	.	TGTGCATCCGGGGATCCGAACACCGGGGAGCTGTTTTTT	CASGDPNTGELFF